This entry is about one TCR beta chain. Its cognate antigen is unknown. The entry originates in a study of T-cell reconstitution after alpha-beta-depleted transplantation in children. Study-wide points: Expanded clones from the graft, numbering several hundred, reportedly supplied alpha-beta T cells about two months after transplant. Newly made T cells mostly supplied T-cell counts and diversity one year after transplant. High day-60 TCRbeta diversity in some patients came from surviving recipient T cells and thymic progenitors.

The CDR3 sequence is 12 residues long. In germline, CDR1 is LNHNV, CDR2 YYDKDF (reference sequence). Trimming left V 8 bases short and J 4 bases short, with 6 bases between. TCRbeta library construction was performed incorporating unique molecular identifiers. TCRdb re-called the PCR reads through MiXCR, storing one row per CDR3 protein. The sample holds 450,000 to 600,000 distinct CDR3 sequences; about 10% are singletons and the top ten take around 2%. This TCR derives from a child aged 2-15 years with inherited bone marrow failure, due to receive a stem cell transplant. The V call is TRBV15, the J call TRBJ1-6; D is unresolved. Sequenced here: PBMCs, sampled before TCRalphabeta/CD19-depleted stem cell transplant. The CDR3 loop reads CATGRYNSPLHF. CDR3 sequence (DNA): TGTGCCACCGGGCGGTATAATTCACCCCTCCACTTT.